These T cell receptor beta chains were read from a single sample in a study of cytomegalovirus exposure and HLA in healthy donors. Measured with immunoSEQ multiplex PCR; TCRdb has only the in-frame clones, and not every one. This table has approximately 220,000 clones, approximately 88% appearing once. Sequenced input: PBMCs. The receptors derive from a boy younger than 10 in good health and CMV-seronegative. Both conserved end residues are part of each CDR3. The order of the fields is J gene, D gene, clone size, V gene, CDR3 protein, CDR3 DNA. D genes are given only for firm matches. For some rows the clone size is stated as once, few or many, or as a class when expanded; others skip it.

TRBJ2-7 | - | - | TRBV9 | CASSLGPPDYEQYF | TGTGCCAGCAGTCTTGGGCCCCCTGACTACGAGCAGTACTTC
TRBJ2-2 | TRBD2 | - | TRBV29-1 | CSAPLAGAGELFF | TGCAGCGCCCCACTAGCGGGAGCCGGGGAGCTGTTTTTT
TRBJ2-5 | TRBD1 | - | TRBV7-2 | CASSARGLQETQYF | TGTGCCAGCAGCGCAAGGGGGCTTCAAGAGACCCAGTACTTC
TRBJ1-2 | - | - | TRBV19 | CASSIMAVPGYTF | TGTGCCAGTAGTATAATGGCAGTCCCAGGCTACACCTTC
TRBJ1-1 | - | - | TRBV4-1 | CASSQGRGRTVVNTEAFF | TGCGCCAGCAGCCAAGGTAGGGGAAGGACAGTGGTGAACACTGAAGCTTTCTTT
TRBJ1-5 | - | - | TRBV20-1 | CSGGQPQHF | TGCAGTGGAGGCCAGCCCCAGCATTTT
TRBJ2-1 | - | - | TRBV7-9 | CASISSMLYNEQFF | TGTGCCAGCATTTCAAGCATGTTGTACAATGAGCAGTTCTTC
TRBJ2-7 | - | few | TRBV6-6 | CASLSPGEGTREQYF | TGTGCCAGCCTATCCCCGGGAGAGGGTACCCGCGAGCAGTACTTC
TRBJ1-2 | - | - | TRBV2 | CASRSNKGDYGYTF | TGTGCCAGCAGATCCAACAAGGGGGACTATGGCTACACCTTC
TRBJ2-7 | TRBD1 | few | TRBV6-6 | CASSLGTAFYEQYF | TGTGCCAGCAGTCTAGGGACAGCCTTCTACGAGCAGTACTTC
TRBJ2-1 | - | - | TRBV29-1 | CSVAGADYNEQFF | TGCAGCGTTGCAGGAGCGGATTACAATGAGCAGTTCTTC
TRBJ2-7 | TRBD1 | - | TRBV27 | CASSRPGQGITHRGNREGYF | TGTGCCAGCAGTAGGCCGGGACAGGGGATTACCCACAGGGGAAACAGGGAGGGGTACTTC
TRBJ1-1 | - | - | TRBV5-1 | CASSLAGKAEAFF | TGCGCCAGCAGCTTGGCAGGTAAGGCTGAAGCTTTCTTT
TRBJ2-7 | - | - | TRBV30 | CAWSVSLPGSEQYF | TGTGCCTGGAGTGTAAGCCTCCCGGGATCCGAGCAGTACTTC
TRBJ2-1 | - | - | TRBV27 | CASSLSIGREQFF | TGTGCCAGCAGTTTATCGATTGGCAGGGAGCAGTTCTTC
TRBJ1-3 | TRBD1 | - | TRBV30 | CAWSASGTGTGNTIYF | TGTGCCTGGAGCGCGTCTGGGACAGGGACTGGAAACACCATATATTTT
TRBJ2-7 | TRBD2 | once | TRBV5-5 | CASSFRPRREGSYEQYF | TGTGCCAGCAGCTTTCGCCCACGGCGGGAGGGCTCCTACGAGCAGTACTTC
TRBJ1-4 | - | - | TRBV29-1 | CSVSRTDNEKLFF | TGCAGCGTGAGTCGGACAGATAATGAAAAACTGTTTTTT
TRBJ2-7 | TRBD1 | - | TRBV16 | CASSQSRGLEEQYF | TGTGCCAGCAGCCAATCAAGGGGGCTCGAAGAGCAGTACTTC
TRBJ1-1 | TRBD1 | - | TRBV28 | CASGDRGGRKAFF | TGTGCCAGTGGGGACAGGGGAGGCCGGAAAGCTTTCTTT